The 27 T cell receptor beta chains given below trace back to one sample, sequenced in a study of metastatic and nonmetastatic thyroid tumors. TCRdb re-called the PCR reads with MiXCR. The table has about 40,000 clones, about a sixth seen once. Patients underwent thyroid surgery, and none had received any treatment before it. Sequences were obtained from blood. The receptors originated from a female donor with papillary thyroid cancer or a benign thyroid nodule (not recorded which). Some clones in this sample may be carry-over from other donors' samples.

This clone was seen repeatedly, ten times or more. The V gene is TRBV14, the J gene TRBJ1-6; TRBD1 agrees at 9 bases. CDR1 and CDR2 (germline): SGHDN, FVKESK. After removal of 5 bases from V and 6 bases from J, the junction contained 5 bases not matched to a gene. This CDR3 has 15 amino acids. The CDR3 here is CASSTGQGINSPLHF. CDR3 coding DNA: TGTGCCAGCAGCACCGGACAGGGGATTAATTCACCCCTCCACTTT. The full variable domain, in which reference TRBV14 and TRBJ1-6 provide the parts outside the CDR3, is EAGVTQFPSHSVIEKGQTVTLRCDPISGHDNLYWYRRVMGKEIKFLLHFVKESKQDESGMPNNRFLAERTGGTYSTLKVQPAELEDSGVYFCASSTGQGINSPLHFGNGTRLTVT.

This clone was detected only a few times. The DNA for the CDR3 is TGTGCCAGCAGTTACTCAGGACTAGGTAACGAGCAGTACTTC. Protein: CASSYSGLGNEQYF. The chain recombines TRBV6-6 with TRBJ2-7, with TRBD2 identical over 7 bases. V was clipped by 0 bases and J by 5 bases; unmatched bases: 4. The length of the CDR3 is 14 residues. Germline V gene sequence: CDR1 MNHNY, CDR2 SVGAGI (reference sequence).

This clone has at least ten counts. J is TRBJ2-5 and V is TRBV25-1; 8 bases match TRBD2. Germline trimming cut 0 bases from V and 5 bases from J; bases unmatched to any gene: 5. The CDR3 covers 15 residues. Germline V gives CDR1 MGHDK, CDR2 SYGVNS. The CDR3 sequence: CASSEYGGGRETQYF. Written as DNA, the CDR3 is TGTGCCAGCAGTGAATACGGCGGGGGGAGGGAGACCCAGTACTTC.

This clone was seen ten or more times. The V gene is TRBV28, the J gene TRBJ2-7, with D possibly TRBD1 on 5 matching bases. V lost 10 bases, J lost 1 base, and 11 bases lay in between. The CDR3 has 12 residues. Looked up from germline, CDR1 is MDHEN and CDR2 is SYDVKM. The CDR3 loop is CATHRKSYEQYF. CDR3 coding DNA: TGTGCCACCCACAGGAAATCCTACGAGCAGTACTTC.

This clone has ten or more counts. This clone may be a read error of a much larger clone one base away. This specimen includes other DNA sequences encoding the same CDR3. The genes are TRBV11-2 and TRBJ2-1; D may match TRBD1 or TRBD2 (5 bases each). V lost 9 bases to trimming and J lost 11 bases, with 14 bases between them. The germline V gene encodes CDR1 SGHAT and CDR2 FQNNGV. The CDR3 is 11 amino acids. The CDR3 DNA is TGTGCCAGTACCCCGGGGCGGCAGCAGTTCTTC. Translating it yields CASTPGRQQFF.

As concerns this clone: The junction shows a germline mismatch at one end, possibly a read error. The chain employs TRBV6-1 and TRBJ2-1, with TRBD2 matching over 9 bases. CDR3 length equals 15 residues. Germline CDR1 is MNHNS and CDR2 is SASEGT. The CDR3 nucleotides are TGTGCCAGCAGGGACCTAGCGGGGTTATTCAATCAGCAGTTCTTC. Translated, it gives CASRDLAGLFNQQFF.

This clone has a count of ten or more. The chain combines TRBV7-3 with TRBJ2-1; 9 nucleotides match TRBD1. The germline V gene has CDR1 SGHTA and CDR2 FQGTGA. This CDR3 is built from 16 residues. The junction had 9 bases not matched to a gene; V was cut back by 5 bases and J by 4 bases. CDR3 in amino acids: CASSPPGDRVYNEQFF. For the CDR3, the DNA is TGTGCCAGCAGCCCCCCTGGGGACAGGGTTTACAATGAGCAGTTCTTC.

Turning to this clone: One junction end disagrees with the germline gene, perhaps due to a read error. This sequence joins TRBV5-6 and TRBJ2-1; no clear D gene. This CDR3 has 12 amino acids. CDR1 SGHDT and CDR2 YYEEEE come from the germline V gene. CDR3 sequence reads: CASSSAYNEHFF. In DNA form, the CDR3 reads TGTGCCAGCAGCTCTGCCTACAATGAGCATTTCTTC.

The V call is TRBV3-1, the J call TRBJ1-1, with 7 bases identical to TRBD1. The J segment lost 5 bases and the V segment lost 1 base, leaving 1 base of the junction unmatched. The germline V gene encodes CDR1 LGHDT and CDR2 YNNKEL (reference sequence). The CDR3 has 13 residues. CDR3 amino acids: CASSQAGGTEAFF. The CDR3 coding sequence is TGTGCCAGCAGCCAAGCAGGGGGGACTGAAGCTTTCTTT.

There are a few counts of this clone. This may be a read error, as it is one base from a much larger clone. This sample also contains other DNA sequences that code for the same CDR3. The chain carries TRBV20-1 and TRBJ2-2; no clear D gene. V was trimmed by 6 bases and J by 0 bases, leaving 8 bases between them. The V gene's germline CDR1 is DFQATT and CDR2 SNEGSKA (reference sequence). This CDR3 is 13 amino acids long. CDR3 DNA: TGCAGTGCCCTTCGACCGAACACCGGGGAGCTGTTTTTT. It specifies CSALRPNTGELFF.

This clone was observed at least ten times. The CDR3 DNA is TGTGCCAGCAGCTTGGGGAGGGGATCGGCTGAAGCTTTCTTT. As protein: CASSLGRGSAEAFF. The chain is built from TRBV5-6 and TRBJ1-1; maybe TRBD1 (5 bases). The CDR3 covers 14 residues. Trimming took 0 bases from V and 6 from J, leaving 12 bases between them. The germline CDR1 and CDR2 sequences are SGHDT and YYEEEE.

The sample holds many counts of this clone. This chain uses TRBV3-1 with TRBJ1-1; TRBD1 agrees at 10 bases. V was clipped by 4 bases and J by 5 bases; unmatched bases: 7. Per germline, CDR1 LGHDT and CDR2 YNNKEL (reference sequence). This CDR3 has 15 residues. CDR3 region: CASSLRTGGGTEAFF. CDR3 DNA sequence: TGTGCCAGCAGCCTCCGGACAGGGGGAGGAACTGAAGCTTTCTTT. Looking up the rest from reference TRBV3-1 and TRBJ1-1 gives the full variable domain: DTAVSQTPKYLVTQMGNDKSIKCEQNLGHDTMYWYKQDSKKFLKIMFSYNNKELIINETVPNRFSPKSPDKAHLNLHINSLELGDSAVYFCASSLRTGGGTEAFFGQGTRLTVV.

Ten or more counts support this clone. Being one base from a much bigger clone, this may be a read error. The sample contains more than one DNA sequence encoding this CDR3. The J gene is TRBJ1-3, the V gene TRBV2, with D possibly TRBD1 on 5 matching bases. The CDR3 has 15 amino acids. The germline V and J ends were trimmed by 3 bases and 2 bases, with 11 bases remaining between them. Germline assignment: CDR1 SNHLY and CDR2 FYNNEI. The CDR3: CASSEGERPGNTIYF. The CDR3 DNA reads TGTGCCAGCAGTGAGGGGGAGCGGCCTGGAAACACCATATATTTT.

There are many counts of this clone. V gene TRBV12-3 or TRBV12-4 combines with J gene TRBJ2-5, with TRBD1 identical over 9 bases. V lost 7 bases to trimming and J lost 5 bases; unmatched junction nucleotides: 8. The CDR3 runs 14 residues. The CDR3 sequence is CASKPGQGFETQYF. CDR3 sequence (DNA): TGTGCCAGCAAGCCGGGACAGGGCTTTGAGACCCAGTACTTC.

There are many counts of this clone. The chain has TRBV5-5 and TRBJ1-5; D unclear. The germline V and J ends were trimmed by 4 bases and 7 bases, with 15 bases remaining between them. The CDR3 extends over 14 amino acids. Germline V CDR1 and CDR2: SGHKS, YYEKEE (reference sequence). CDR3 residues: CASSPREEVQPQHF. CDR3 DNA sequence: TGTGCCAGCAGCCCGAGGGAGGAGGTCCAGCCCCAGCATTTT.

This clone was counted at least ten times. The rearrangement links TRBV10-2 to TRBJ2-7; D ambiguous. V lost 4 bases and J lost 6, with 10 bases in between. The CDR3 sequence is 12 residues long. Germline assignment: CDR1 WSHSY and CDR2 SAAADI. This CDR3 is CASSVHFGEQYF. The CDR3 DNA reads as TGCGCCAGCAGTGTACATTTTGGCGAGCAGTACTTC.

Within the sample, this clone is large. The V call is TRBV7-6, the J call TRBJ1-2; D is uncertain. Germline CDR1 SGHVS, CDR2 FNYEAQ. This CDR3 has 13 amino acids. The ends were cut back, 2 bases at V and 0 bases at J, with 4 bases in the middle. The CDR3 bases are TGTGCCAGCAGCTTATATCCTAACTATGGCTACACCTTC. It specifies CASSLYPNYGYTF.

This clone was seen at least ten times. The chain combines TRBV20-1 with TRBJ2-5; 8 bases map to TRBD1. The CDR3 is made up of 14 amino acids. The V gene's germline CDR1 is DFQATT and CDR2 SNEGSKA (reference sequence). The V and J ends lost 6 bases and 5 bases, in that order; junction bases with no gene match: 11. CDR3 residues: CSAPARGRGETQYF. CDR3 sequence (DNA): TGCAGTGCGCCAGCCAGGGGGCGAGGGGAGACCCAGTACTTC.

The gene calls are TRBV6-5 and TRBJ2-7, with a weak D call TRBD1 (6 bases). The CDR3 consists of 13 residues. The germline V gene has CDR1 MNHEY and CDR2 SVGAGI. The V end was cut by 2 bases, the J end by 6 bases, with 11 bases between. The CDR3 nucleotides read TGTGCCAGCAGTTACGGCGGACAGCGCGAGCAGTACGTC. Amino acids: CASSYGGQREQYV.

By its share, this clone is medium-sized. V and J are TRBV6-1 and TRBJ2-7; D might be TRBD1 or TRBD2, each matching 5 bases. The CDR3 runs to 16 residues. The V end was cut by 6 bases, the J end by 1 base, with 19 bases between. Germline CDR1 and CDR2: MNHNS and SASEGT. The CDR3 DNA is TGTGCCAGCAGGAGGATGGGGGACGGAACGTCCTACGAGCAGTACTTC. Its translation is CASRRMGDGTSYEQYF.

This clone was counted ten times or more. The V and J genes are TRBV27 and TRBJ2-7; 7 nucleotides match TRBD2. V dropped 5 bases and J dropped 5; count of bases not matched to a gene: 9. Germline V lookup: CDR1 MNHEY, CDR2 SMNVEV (reference sequence). The CDR3 consists of 14 residues. The CDR3 DNA follows: TGTGCCAGCAGTCCAAAAGCGGGACCGGACGAGCAGTACTTC. It codes for CASSPKAGPDEQYF.

The table lists this clone with many counts. This rearrangement joins TRBV20-1 to TRBJ1-2, with a weak D call TRBD1 (6 bases). Trimming pared 5 bases from V and 4 bases from J, leaving 17 bases between. The CDR3 has 14 amino acids. Germline V gives CDR1 DFQATT, CDR2 SNEGSKA (reference sequence). The CDR3 sequence is CSASRTATSYGYTF. The DNA of the CDR3 is TGCAGTGCTTCCAGGACAGCGACTAGCTATGGCTACACCTTC.

In its sample, this clone was seen many times. The chain has TRBV19 and TRBJ1-1; D not certain. The CDR3 length is 14 residues. Deletions cut 6 bases from V and 0 bases from J, with 11 bases between. In germline, CDR1 is LNHDA, CDR2 SQIVND (reference sequence). CDR3 coding DNA: TGTGCCAGTAGCGGCCTTTCCTTGAACACTGAAGCTTTCTTT. Translated, it gives CASSGLSLNTEAFF.

The chain employs TRBV7-8 and TRBJ2-6; D call uncertain. Germline-derived CDR1 and CDR2 are SGHVS and FQNEAQ. V shed 1 base and J shed 4 bases, with 11 bases lying between them. The CDR3 totals 16 residues. This CDR3 is CASSLVMAAGANVLTF. The CDR3 DNA is TGTGCCAGCAGCTTAGTCATGGCTGCCGGGGCCAACGTCCTGACTTTC.

The table lists this clone with many counts. The rearrangement joins TRBV20-1 to TRBJ1-1, with no clear D. The CDR3 has 14 amino acids. Germline lookup yields CDR1 DFQATT and CDR2 SNEGSKA (reference sequence). Between the trimmed V and J ends, which lost 8 bases and 4 bases, there was a span of 20 bases. The CDR3 loop reads CSSSPSDGLTEAFF. For the CDR3, the DNA is TGCAGTTCGAGTCCCTCTGACGGACTCACTGAAGCTTTCTTT.

This clone was recorded at least ten times. V is TRBV5-1 and J is TRBJ1-1; D remains ambiguous. Trimming removed 3 bases at V and 1 base at J, with 7 bases between. Germline CDR1 SGHRS, CDR2 YFSETQ. There are 13 residues in the CDR3. In DNA form, the CDR3 reads TGCGCCAGCAGCTATGGGCAGAACACTGAAGCTTTCTTT. Protein product: CASSYGQNTEAFF. Using reference TRBV5-1 and TRBJ1-1 for the parts outside the CDR3, the full variable domain is KAGVTQTPRYLIKTRGQQVTLSCSPISGHRSVSWYQQTPGQGLQFLFEYFSETQRNKGNFPGRFSGRQFSNSRSEMNVSTLELGDSALYLCASSYGQNTEAFFGQGTRLTVV.

This clone was counted ten times or more. The chain employs TRBV9 and TRBJ1-3; 9 bases align to TRBD1. The length of the CDR3 is 12 residues. The V and J ends lost 2 bases and 9 bases, in that order; junction bases with no gene match: 0. Germline CDR1 is SGDLS and CDR2 is YYNGEE. The CDR3 coding sequence is TGTGCCAGCAGCGTGACAGGGGGCACCATATATTTT. Its translation is CASSVTGGTIYF.